This T cell receptor (beta chain) was recorded in a study of T cell changes during pregnancy in multiple sclerosis. Germline CDR1 reads MDHEN; CDR2 reads SYDVKM. This CDR3 spans 15 amino acids. The J segment lost 7 bases and the V segment lost 2 bases, leaving 8 bases of the junction unmatched. Profiling relied on immunoSEQ multiplex PCR, and the TCRdb table lists in-frame clones only, not all of them. Of approximately 60,000 clones listed, about nine tenths are singletons. This receptor was obtained from a female donor with multiple sclerosis, enrolled in a pregnancy study. The sequencing used peripheral blood, collected in the first trimester of pregnancy. The rearrangement joins TRBV28 to TRBJ2-1, with 7 bases that match TRBD2. CDR3 nucleotides: TGTGCCAGCAGTTTAGGGGCGGGAGTACGAAATGAGCAGTTCTTC. This translates into CASSLGAGVRNEQFF.